The next 9 T cell receptor beta chains were all read from a single sample in a study of T-cell memory formation after mild COVID-19. TCRdb processed the 5' RACE reads anew with MiXCR; each CDR3 protein has one entry. The data show about 190,000 distinct CDR3 sequences, about a fifth seen once. Sequencing used PBMCs or a T cell subset sorted from them (not recorded which). Source of these receptors: an adult woman who had mild COVID-19 (a few samples of this study predate the infection). Cell type and time point are not known.

A few counts support this clonotype. An end of the junction does not agree with germline; a read error may underlie this. This chain uses TRBV9 with TRBJ2-7; D is ambiguous. The CDR3 runs to 12 residues. The germline V gene has CDR1 SGDLS and CDR2 YYNGEE. This CDR3 reads CASSDLSNEQYF. The CDR3 region has the DNA TGTGCCAGCAGCGACCTCTCCAACGAGCAGTACTTC.

This clonotype was seen ten or more times. The chain couples TRBV6-5 to TRBJ1-5; D ambiguous. Germline lookup yields CDR1 MNHEY and CDR2 SVGAGI. The CDR3 spans 12 residues. The V and J ends lost 5 bases and 11 bases respectively, with 13 bases between them. The DNA of the CDR3 is TGTGCCAGCAGTCCTCCCAACGGGGCCCAGCATTTT. Translation gives CASSPPNGAQHF.

This clonotype was found a few times. V usage is TRBV9 and J usage is TRBJ2-1; maybe TRBD1 (6 bases). V shed 3 bases and J shed 0 bases, with 10 bases lying between them. Germline values: CDR1 SGDLS, CDR2 YYNGEE. CDR3 size: 15 residues. This CDR3 reads CASSDGTTSYNEQFF. Written as DNA, the CDR3 is TGTGCCAGCAGCGACGGGACAACCTCCTACAATGAGCAGTTCTTC.

The J gene is TRBJ2-7, the V gene TRBV11-1; D is perhaps TRBD2 (6 bases). Trimming cost V 5 bases and J 4 bases, with 21 bases left between them. The length of the CDR3 is 16 residues. Germline V gives CDR1 SGHAT, CDR2 FQDESV (reference sequence). The CDR3 nucleotides are TGTGCCAGCAGCCTCAACTCGGGACTTCTTACTTACGAGCAGTACTTC. This codes for CASSLNSGLLTYEQYF. Based on the CDR3 plus reference TRBV11-1 and TRBJ2-7, the full variable domain is EAEVAQSPRYKITEKSQAVAFWCDPISGHATLYWYRQILGQGPELLVQFQDESVVDDSQLPKDRFSAERLKGVDSTLKIQPAELGDSAMYLCASSLNSGLLTYEQYFGPGTRLTVT.

In its sample, this clonotype was seen a few times. The J gene is TRBJ2-7, the V gene TRBV12-3 or TRBV12-4; possible D gene TRBD2, 6 bases. The CDR3 contains 16 residues. Trimming pared 5 bases from V and 1 base from J, leaving 18 bases between. DNA for the CDR3: TGTGCCAGCAGTCCCGGGTCGGGAGCAGCATCCTACGAGCAGTACTTC. Translating gives CASSPGSGAASYEQYF.

This clonotype was detected a few times. The chain employs TRBV29-1 and TRBJ1-1, with D perhaps matching TRBD1 (5 bases). Trimming removed 5 bases at V and 1 base at J, with 8 bases between. Germline assignment: CDR1 SQVTM and CDR2 ANQGSEA. CDR3 length: 12 residues. CDR3 residues: CSVRDGNTEAFF. The CDR3 DNA is TGCAGCGTTAGGGACGGGAACACTGAAGCTTTCTTT.

V usage is TRBV18 and J usage is TRBJ2-1; D possibly corresponds to TRBD2 (6 bases). Trimming stripped 3 bases from V and 5 bases from J, with 14 bases between. Per germline, CDR1 KGHSH and CDR2 LQKENI. This CDR3 spans 15 amino acids. CDR3 nucleotide sequence: TGTGCCAGCTCACCGGGACTGGACCCTAACAATGAGCAGTTCTTC. Its protein is CASSPGLDPNNEQFF.

The DNA of the CDR3 is TGTGCCAGCAGCCCCGTGGCAGGAGGCACTGAAGCTTTCTTT. Protein: CASSPVAGGTEAFF. The chain employs TRBV5-4 and TRBJ1-1; D not certain. V gave up 4 bases and J gave up 4 bases, with 14 bases separating them. The germline CDR1 and CDR2 sequences are SGHNT and YYREEE (reference sequence). This CDR3 region has 14 residues. Full variable domain (outside the CDR3, taken from reference TRBV5-4 and TRBJ1-1): ETGVTQSPTHLIKTRGQQVTLRCSSQSGHNTVSWYQQALGQGPQFIFQYYREEENGRGNFPPRFSGLQFPNYSSELNVNALELDDSALYLCASSPVAGGTEAFFGQGTRLTVV.

CDR3 in amino acids: CASSLAGGSGYYEQYF. For the CDR3, the DNA is TGTGCCAGCAGCTTAGCAGGGGGCTCCGGGTACTACGAGCAGTACTTC. The chain uses TRBV7-6 and TRBJ2-7; 7 nucleotides line up with TRBD1. There are 16 residues in the CDR3. Trimming at V came to 0 bases and at J to 3 bases, leaving 8 bases not matched to a gene. Germline assignment: CDR1 SGHVS and CDR2 FNYEAQ. The whole variable domain, filled in from reference TRBV7-6 and TRBJ2-7, reads GAGVSQSPRYKVTKRGQDVALRCDPISGHVSLYWYRQALGQGPEFLTYFNYEAQQDKSGLPNDRFSAERPEGSISTLTIQRTEQRDSAMYRCASSLAGGSGYYEQYFGPGTRLTVT.